These T cell receptor beta chains were read from a single sample in a study of T cells in Graves' hyperthyroidism and ophthalmopathy. TCRdb reprocessed the multiplex PCR reads with MiXCR, giving one entry per CDR3 protein. This table holds approximately 640,000 distinct CDR3 sequences, around 16% found once. Sample: blood. The receptor source for this set is a man over 45 with Graves' hyperthyroidism. CDR3s include the opening cysteine and the closing phenylalanine or tryptophan. A D gene is named only where the DNA matches it firmly. The size field reads once, few, many, or a class for an expanded clone.

14	-	TRBV2	many	TRBJ1-1	CASQAGETSTEAFF	TGTGCCAGTCAAGCAGGGGAAACGAGCACTGAAGCTTTCTTT
14	-	TRBV7-8	few	TRBJ2-7	CASSPRGVYYEQYF	TGTGCCAGCAGCCCCCGAGGAGTCTACTACGAGCAGTACTTC
11	-	TRBV25-1	many	TRBJ2-7	CASGTIYEQYF	TGTGCCAGCGGGACGATATACGAGCAGTACTTC
17	TRBD2	TRBV28	many	TRBJ2-1	CASSPSPASGLYNEQFF	TGTGCCAGCAGCCCTAGCCCGGCTAGCGGTTTATACAATGAGCAGTTCTTC
16	TRBD2	TRBV2	few	TRBJ2-1	CASSEWSGGYYNEQFF	TGTGCCAGCAGTGAATGGAGCGGGGGTTACTACAATGAGCAGTTCTTC
19	TRBD2	TRBV19	few	TRBJ2-1	CASSIVQGLAGPTYNEQFF	TGTGCCAGTAGTATAGTACAGGGCCTAGCGGGACCTACCTACAATGAGCAGTTCTTC
16	-	TRBV2	many	TRBJ1-4	CASSDRGVSTNEKLFF	TGTGCCAGCAGTGACAGGGGTGTGTCAACTAATGAAAAACTGTTTTTT
19	TRBD1	TRBV6-1	few	TRBJ1-2	CASRSLMGDRGRGSYGYTF	TGTGCCAGCAGGTCGTTAATGGGGGACAGGGGGCGCGGTAGCTATGGCTACACCTTC
15	TRBD1	TRBV7-6	few	TRBJ1-2	CASSFSTGVGYGYTF	TGTGCCAGCAGCTTTTCCACAGGGGTCGGCTATGGCTACACCTTC
15	TRBD1	TRBV27	many	TRBJ1-4	CASSYYGTGSEKLFF	TGTGCCAGCAGTTATTACGGGACAGGGAGCGAAAAACTGTTTTTT